This entry lists 32 T cell receptor beta chains sequenced from one sample in a study of identical twins' blood T cells (dated by TCRdb to the early 2010s). Library creation used 5' RACE. The sequencer listed for this sample is Illumina Genome Analyzer IIx. The raw public reads went through TCRdb reprocessing: fastp at Q25, MiXCR clone calling, in-frame beta chains kept. Each CDR3 protein gets just one entry, which takes the most common genes and DNA from the rows behind it. The sample has fewer than 450,000 distinct CDR3 sequences on record, under 30% of them singletons. The leading ten clones occupy about 6% of the sample. The specimen sequenced was PBMCs. The receptors come from a woman aged 18 to 55 in good health.

This chain connects TRBV10-1 to TRBJ2-2; D gene unclear. Between the trimmed V and J ends, which lost 7 bases and 4 bases, there was a span of 7 bases. Germline values: CDR1 WNHNN, CDR2 SYGVQD (reference sequence). The length of the CDR3 is 12 residues. The CDR3 loop is CASKSTTGELFF. CDR3 bases: TGCGCCAGCAAAAGCACCACCGGGGAGCTGTTTTTT.

The CDR3 bases are TGTGCCATCAGACCCCCAGGGACCTATGGCTACACCTTC. It encodes CAIRPPGTYGYTF. The J gene is TRBJ1-2, the V gene TRBV10-3; D possibly corresponds to TRBD1 (5 bases). Trimming took off 6 bases at V and 4 bases at J, with 12 bases between the two ends. The CDR3 totals 13 residues. Germline V gene data show CDR1 as ENHRY and CDR2 as SYGVKD.

Regarding this clonotype: A much larger clone lies one base from this, so it may be a read error. The V and J genes are TRBV7-2 and TRBJ2-7, with D maybe TRBD2 (5 bases). CDR3 size: 14 residues. The germline CDR1 and CDR2 sequences are SGHTA and FQGNSA. CDR3 sequence reads: CASNLAPNSYEQYF. In DNA, the CDR3 is TGTGCCAGCAACTTAGCGCCCAACTCCTACGAGCAGTACTTC. Supplemented by reference TRBV7-2 and TRBJ2-7, the full variable domain reads GAGVSQSPSNKVTEKGKDVELRCDPISGHTALYWYRQSLGQGLEFLIYFQGNSAPDKSGLPSDRFSAERTGGSVSTLTIQRTQQEDSAVYLCASNLAPNSYEQYFGPGTRLTVT.

As DNA, the CDR3 is TGTGCCAGCAGATTTGGAGGGAGGGCCTACAATGAGCAGTTCTTC. Translating it yields CASRFGGRAYNEQFF. The chain recombines TRBV6-2 or TRBV6-3 with TRBJ2-1, with 7 nucleotides matching TRBD2. In germline, CDR1 is MNHEY, CDR2 SVGEGT. The CDR3 length is 15 residues. J was trimmed by 2 bases and V by 6 bases; bases with no gene match: 7.

This clonotype came up a few times. The J gene is TRBJ2-3, the V gene TRBV29-1; no clear D gene. Trimming removed 3 bases from V and 2 bases from J, with 12 bases in between. The CDR3 is made up of 14 amino acids. CDR1 and CDR2 from the germline V gene are SQVTM and ANQGSEA. The DNA for the CDR3 is TGCAGCGTTGATGCCACCCCAACCACAGATACGCAGTATTTT. It translates to CSVDATPTTDTQYF.

This clonotype was counted a few times. One end of the junction fails to match germline, which may point to a read error. V gene TRBV7-6 combines with J gene TRBJ2-3; TRBD1 is a possible D gene (5 bases). The CDR3 consists of 14 residues. Germline CDR1 is SGHVS and CDR2 is FNYEAQ. CDR3 nucleotides: TGTGTCAGCAGCCCAACCCCCAGGGAAGATACGCAGTATTTT. This encodes CVSSPTPREDTQYF.

V and J are TRBV28 and TRBJ1-5; possibly TRBD1 for D (5 bases). The CDR3 extends over 14 amino acids. CDR1 is MDHEN, CDR2 SYDVKM, per germline. V lost 6 bases, J lost 8 bases, and 17 bases lay in between. The CDR3 loop is CASRITGTGKPQHF. The CDR3 bases are TGTGCCAGCAGGATTACCGGGACGGGAAAGCCCCAGCATTTT.

The rearrangement joins TRBV5-6 to TRBJ1-5; D is unclear. The CDR3 loop spans 13 amino acids. With 1 base removed from V and 9 bases from J, the gap between germline ends came to 11 bases. CDR1 is SGHDT, CDR2 YYEEEE, per germline. DNA for the CDR3: TGTGCCAGCAGCTTGTCAGTAGATCGGCCCCAGCATTTT. It specifies CASSLSVDRPQHF.

V is TRBV7-9 and J is TRBJ1-1, with 9 bases fitting TRBD1. This CDR3 contains 15 residues. V lost 5 bases and J lost 3; bases outside the gene matches: 7. CDR1 is SEHNR, CDR2 FQNEAQ, per germline (reference sequence). CDR3 coding DNA: TGTGCCAGCAGCCTCCTGAGGACAGGGGACACTGAAGCTTTCTTT. Translating it yields CASSLLRTGDTEAFF.

The table lists this clonotype with a few counts. V gene TRBV5-1 combines with J gene TRBJ2-2; D not certain. This CDR3 has 13 residues. The V gene lost 4 bases and the J gene lost 5 bases, with 9 bases spanning the gap. Germline loops: CDR1 SGHRS, CDR2 YFSETQ. CDR3 sequence (DNA): TGCGCCAGCAGCGGGTACAGTACCGGGGAGCTGTTTTTT. As protein: CASSGYSTGELFF.

This clonotype was recorded at least ten times. The V gene is TRBV27, the J gene TRBJ1-5; D may be TRBD1 (5 bases). The V end was cut by 2 bases, the J end by 3 bases, with 11 bases between. CDR3 length: 15 amino acids. Germline lookup yields CDR1 MNHEY and CDR2 SMNVEV (reference sequence). CDR3 nucleotides: TGTGCCAGCAGTTTAGGTTCCGGGACCAATCAGCCCCAGCATTTT. Translated, it gives CASSLGSGTNQPQHF.

The chain combines TRBV20-1 with TRBJ1-1; 11 nucleotides agree with TRBD1. This CDR3 is 16 amino acids long. Losses at the gene ends were 2 bases for V and 5 bases for J; bases not matched to a gene: 10. CDR1 and CDR2 from the germline V gene are DFQATT and SNEGSKA (reference sequence). The CDR3 loop is CSARTPGQGDNTEAFF. CDR3 sequence (DNA): TGCAGTGCTAGAACTCCGGGACAGGGGGATAATACTGAAGCTTTCTTT.

This clonotype has a handful of counts. The V gene is TRBV28, the J gene TRBJ1-2; D remains ambiguous. Germline loops: CDR1 MDHEN, CDR2 SYDVKM. This CDR3 spans 10 amino acids. The ends were cut back, 7 bases at V and 13 bases at J, with 13 bases in the middle. Here the CDR3 DNA reads TGTGCCAGCAAAAAATCGGGAATCACCTTC. Amino acid sequence: CASKKSGITF.

This rearrangement joins TRBV14 to TRBJ1-1; unclear D gene. Germline-derived CDR1 and CDR2 are SGHDN and FVKESK. Trimming took off 0 bases at V and 0 bases at J, with 11 bases between the two ends. The CDR3 is 16 amino acids. In nucleotides, the CDR3 is TGTGCCAGCAGCCAAGATTTCAGAGGATTGAACACTGAAGCTTTCTTT. This translates into CASSQDFRGLNTEAFF.

This sequence joins TRBV7-2 and TRBJ1-5, with a weak D call TRBD1 (5 bases). V lost 2 bases, J lost 10 bases, and 15 bases lay in between. From germline, CDR1 is SGHTA and CDR2 FQGNSA. This CDR3 spans 14 amino acids. The CDR3 loop reads CASSLPQVYRPQHF. In DNA form, the CDR3 reads TGTGCCAGCAGCTTACCACAGGTTTATCGACCCCAGCATTTT.

V usage is TRBV29-1 and J usage is TRBJ1-1, with D possibly matching TRBD1 (5 bases). The CDR3 covers 13 residues. V was trimmed by 7 bases and J by 5 bases, leaving 17 bases between them. Germline values: CDR1 SQVTM, CDR2 ANQGSEA. DNA for the CDR3: TGCAGCGCGGCTCAGGGACTTGGGACTGAAGCTTTCTTT. Its protein is CSAAQGLGTEAFF.

This clonotype occurred a few times. The rearrangement links TRBV7-9 to TRBJ1-2, with 9 nucleotides matching TRBD1. V dropped 5 bases and J dropped 6; count of bases not matched to a gene: 7. There are 14 residues in the CDR3. From germline, CDR1 is SEHNR and CDR2 FQNEAQ (reference sequence). The CDR3 coding sequence is TGTGCCAGCAGCGGACAGGGGTTATTAGATGGCTACACCTTC. Its protein product is CASSGQGLLDGYTF.

This clonotype was recorded many times. The J gene is TRBJ2-7, the V gene TRBV20-1; TRBD2 aligns across 7 bases. CDR3 length: 14 amino acids. CDR1 is DFQATT and CDR2 is SNEGSKA in the germline V gene (reference sequence). Trimming at V came to 2 bases and at J to 3 bases, leaving 7 bases not matched to a gene. The CDR3 is CSARSEGGNYEQYF. The CDR3 DNA follows: TGCAGTGCTAGAAGTGAGGGAGGGAACTACGAGCAGTACTTC.

The gene calls are TRBV28 and TRBJ2-3; D is possibly TRBD2 (7 bases). The CDR3 loop spans 13 amino acids. CDR1 is MDHEN and CDR2 is SYDVKM in the germline V gene. The V end was cut by 6 bases, the J end by 13 bases, with 20 bases between. As DNA, the CDR3 is TGTGCCAGCAGCCCTCCCGGGGGGCGCTTAAAGTATTTT. Translating it yields CASSPPGGRLKYF.

There are many counts of this clonotype. This sequence joins TRBV2 and TRBJ1-3; no clear D gene. The germline V gene has CDR1 SNHLY and CDR2 FYNNEI. Trimming cost V 3 bases and J 4 bases, with 13 bases left between them. The CDR3 has 15 amino acids. The CDR3 DNA reads as TGTGCCAGCAGTGATCAGGCGTTGGGAGGAAACACCATATATTTT. It yields the protein CASSDQALGGNTIYF.

This clonotype was recorded a few times. This chain connects TRBV29-1 to TRBJ1-1; a possible D gene is TRBD1 (5 bases). CDR1 SQVTM and CDR2 ANQGSEA come from the germline V gene. Trimming left V 8 bases short and J 0 bases short, with 10 bases between. CDR3 length: 12 amino acids. The CDR3 DNA reads TGCAGCTCTGGGGGGATGAACACTGAAGCTTTCTTT. Translation gives CSSGGMNTEAFF. Looking up the rest from reference TRBV29-1 and TRBJ1-1 gives the full variable domain: SAVISQKPSRDICQRGTSLTIQCQVDSQVTMMFWYRQQPGQSLTLIATANQGSEATYESGFVIDKFPISRPNLTFSTLTVSNMSPEDSSIYLCSSGGMNTEAFFGQGTRLTVV.

This clonotype was detected many times. The V and J genes are TRBV7-9 and TRBJ1-6; D gene unclear. Trimming took 5 bases from V and 0 from J, leaving 8 bases between them. The CDR3 length is 15 residues. Germline-derived CDR1 and CDR2 are SEHNR and FQNEAQ (reference sequence). This CDR3 is CASSEASSYNSPLHF. In DNA form, the CDR3 reads TGTGCCAGCAGCGAGGCGAGCTCCTATAATTCACCCCTCCACTTT.

Concerning this clonotype itself: This sequence may be a read error, since a much larger clone differs from it by one base. The gene calls are TRBV10-3 and TRBJ1-2; no definite D call. V lost 5 bases and J 6 bases, leaving 13 bases between the germline ends. CDR1 ENHRY and CDR2 SYGVKD come from the germline V gene. The CDR3 sequence is 13 residues long. The chain's CDR3 is CAISLAMRDGYTF. The CDR3 DNA is TGTGCCATCAGTTTAGCCATGCGGGATGGCTACACCTTC.

This clonotype was counted a few times. The gene calls are TRBV19 and TRBJ2-3; D is possibly TRBD2 (6 bases). The CDR3 totals 13 residues. Trimming took 3 bases from V and 4 from J, leaving 8 bases between them. CDR1 and CDR2 (germline): LNHDA, SQIVND (reference sequence). This CDR3 is CASSMWGADTQYF. For the CDR3, the DNA is TGTGCCAGTAGTATGTGGGGGGCAGATACGCAGTATTTT.

To note about this clonotype: A much larger clonotype is one base distant, so this may be a read error. The chain employs TRBV7-9 and TRBJ2-1; 7 bases agree with TRBD1. Germline CDR1 and CDR2: SEHNR and FQNEAQ (reference sequence). CDR3 size: 15 residues. Trimming removed 3 bases from V and 0 bases from J; junction bases left unmatched: 2. CDR3 DNA: TGTGCCAGCAGCTTTCCAGGGGGCTCCTACAATGAGCAGTTCTTC. Its translation is CASSFPGGSYNEQFF.

The chain uses TRBV7-9 and TRBJ1-5; D is uncertain. Germline lookup yields CDR1 SEHNR and CDR2 FQNEAQ (reference sequence). This CDR3 contains 15 residues. The ends were cut back, 5 bases at V and 0 bases at J, with 11 bases in the middle. The CDR3 loop is CASSRPRYSNQPQHF. The CDR3 nucleotides are TGTGCCAGCAGCCGGCCCCGGTATAGCAATCAGCCCCAGCATTTT.

Comment on this clonotype: A read error may produce the germline difference seen at one junction end. The rearrangement uses TRBV2 and TRBJ2-2, with a possible D match to TRBD2 (5 bases). CDR3 size: 13 residues. Germline V gene data show CDR1 as SNHLY and CDR2 as FYNNEI. Written as DNA, the CDR3 is TGTGCCAGCAGTCAGTTCAACACCGGGGAGTTGTTTTTT. It is translated as CASSQFNTGELFF.

This chain links TRBV20-1 with TRBJ2-7; possible D gene TRBD1, 5 bases. Looked up from germline, CDR1 is DFQATT and CDR2 is SNEGSKA (reference sequence). V was trimmed by 3 bases and J by 1 base, leaving 16 bases between them. The CDR3 length is 15 residues. CDR3 amino acids: CSASPLPSGSYEQYF. In nucleotides, the CDR3 is TGCAGTGCTAGCCCCTTGCCATCAGGGTCCTACGAGCAGTACTTC.

The rearrangement links TRBV20-1 to TRBJ1-2; possible D gene TRBD1, 6 bases. Germline V gene data show CDR1 as DFQATT and CDR2 as SNEGSKA (reference sequence). Trimming took off 6 bases at V and 4 bases at J, with 18 bases between the two ends. The CDR3 sequence is 14 residues long. The CDR3 DNA follows: TGCAGTGCCCGACCTGGTGGGGGCCCCTATGGCTACACCTTC. Amino acids: CSARPGGGPYGYTF.

The J gene is TRBJ2-1, the V gene TRBV4-3; perhaps D is TRBD1 or TRBD2 (5 bases each). From germline, CDR1 is LGHNA and CDR2 YSLEER. Trimming cost V 2 bases and J 3 bases, with 14 bases left between them. CDR3 length equals 16 residues. The CDR3 DNA is TGCGCCAGCAGCCAACCAGGGAGACCTCTCTACAATGAGCAGTTCTTC. The encoded protein is CASSQPGRPLYNEQFF.

This clonotype was recorded a few times. This chain uses TRBV6-1 with TRBJ2-7; TRBD1 agrees at 7 bases. Germline V gives CDR1 MNHNS, CDR2 SASEGT. The length of the CDR3 is 15 residues. With 3 bases clipped from V and 5 bases from J, the junction kept 10 bases outside the gene matches. The CDR3 sequence is CASSDGRQGIDEQYF. CDR3 nucleotide sequence: TGTGCCAGCAGTGACGGTAGACAGGGAATCGACGAGCAGTACTTC.

In this sample, this clonotype turned up a few times. The chain employs TRBV5-1 and TRBJ1-2; D is unclear. The CDR3 totals 15 residues. Trimming left V 0 bases short and J 4 bases short, with 13 bases between. In germline, CDR1 is SGHRS, CDR2 YFSETQ. The CDR3 bases are TGCGCCAGCAGCTTGGCCCCTGATTCGGGCTATGGCTACACCTTC. Protein product: CASSLAPDSGYGYTF.